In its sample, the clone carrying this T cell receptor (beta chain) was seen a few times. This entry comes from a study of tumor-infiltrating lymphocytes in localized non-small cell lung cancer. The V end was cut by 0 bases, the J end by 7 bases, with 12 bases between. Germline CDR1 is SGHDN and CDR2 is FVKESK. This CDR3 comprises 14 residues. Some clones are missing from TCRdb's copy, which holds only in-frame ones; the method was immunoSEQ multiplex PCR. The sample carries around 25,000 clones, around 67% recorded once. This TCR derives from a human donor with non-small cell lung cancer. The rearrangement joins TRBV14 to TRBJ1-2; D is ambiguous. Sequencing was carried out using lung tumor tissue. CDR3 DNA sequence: TGTGCCAGCAGCCAAGACTTCACCTCCAGTGGCTACACCTTC. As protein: CASSQDFTSSGYTF.